This entry is about one T cell receptor beta chain. V was pared by 5 bases and J by 4 bases, with 9 bases between. The CDR3 totals 13 residues. CDR1 is SGHTA and CDR2 is FQGNSA in the germline V gene. This entry comes from a study of low-dose radiotherapy and immunotherapy resistance in tumors. Primers targeting TRAV and TRBV primed first-strand cDNA, covering alpha and beta chains. It was with a constant-region primer and a V-primer adapter that TCRs were amplified over roughly 18 PCR cycles. TCRdb independently ran MiXCR on the reads; one entry per CDR3 protein. This table holds 9,500 to 15,000 distinct CDR3 sequences, 76% found once.

The chain couples TRBV7-2 to TRBJ1-5; D remains ambiguous. The sequence derives from a human donor with advanced metastatic prostate, ovarian, gallbladder or colorectal cancer (not recorded which). This table probably holds off-target reads from a library built for another chain. The CDR3 sequence: CASSQTRNQPQHF. CDR3 nucleotide sequence: TGTGCCAGCAGCCAAACGAGGAATCAGCCCCAGCATTTT.